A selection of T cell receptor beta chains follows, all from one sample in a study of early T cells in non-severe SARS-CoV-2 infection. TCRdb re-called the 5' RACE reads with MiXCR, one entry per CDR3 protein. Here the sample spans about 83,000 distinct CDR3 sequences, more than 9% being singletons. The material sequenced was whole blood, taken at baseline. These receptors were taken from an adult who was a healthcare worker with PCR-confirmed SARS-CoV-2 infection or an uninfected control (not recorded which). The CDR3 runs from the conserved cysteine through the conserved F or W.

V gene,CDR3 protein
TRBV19,CASSPILGEKLFF
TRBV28,CASSPAGLPIGAFF
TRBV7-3,CASSLAHSTDTQYF
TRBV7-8,CASKSGSGETQYF
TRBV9,CASSSTGTASPLHF
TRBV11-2,CASSQTYGTSGRASSTDTQYF
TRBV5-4,CASSLWTGNTDTQYF
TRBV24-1,CATSDLTNARQFF
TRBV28,CASSSDPGDEQFF
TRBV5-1,CASSQTGYGDQPQHF
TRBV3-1,CASSQDVRDLTEQYF
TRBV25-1,CASSSRDNYEQYF
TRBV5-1,CASSFRIMNTEAFF
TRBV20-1,CSAPSTSLHEQYF
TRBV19,CASSFRAFSSYNEQFF
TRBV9,CASSVGHPQETQYF
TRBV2,CASSESAREADTQYF
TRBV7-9,CASSSPHKYEQFF
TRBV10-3,CAISPQEVVNEQFF
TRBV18,CASSPSSYEQYF
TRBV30,CASQGNDNQPQHF
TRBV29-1,CSVDPGRNYEQYF
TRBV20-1,CSAHPWEREEETQYF
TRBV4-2,CASSQDGGRTDTQYF
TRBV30,CAWNVRGDPLHF
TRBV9,CASSVARNTEAFF
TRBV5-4,CASSPADRGPYGYTF
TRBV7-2,CASSRGTTNEQFF
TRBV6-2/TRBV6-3,CASSPWTGRDPGELFF
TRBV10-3,CAISRSEGYEQYF
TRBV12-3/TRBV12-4,CASSLGVRANTGELFF
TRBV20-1,CSAMTRVVFNEQFF